The clone carrying this T cell receptor beta chain has more than one count but fewer than ten. Germline V CDR1 and CDR2: SQVTM, ANQGSEA. The CDR3 has 12 amino acids. The V and J ends lost 6 bases and 6 bases, in that order; junction bases with no gene match: 7. The source of the sample is a study of T-cell memory formation after mild COVID-19. TCRdb processed the 5' RACE reads anew with MiXCR; each CDR3 protein has one entry. The sample has some 310,000 distinct CDR3 sequences, 20% to 25% seen once. This sequence joins TRBV29-1 and TRBJ1-2; TRBD1 matches at 7 bases. Material for sequencing was PBMCs or a T cell subset sorted from them (not recorded which). The clonotype originates from a man between 18 and 35 years old who had mild COVID-19 (a few samples of this study predate the infection). Cell type and time point are not known. This CDR3 is CSVALTGHGYTF. In nucleotides, the CDR3 is TGCAGCGTCGCCCTGACAGGGCATGGCTACACCTTC.